The T cell receptor (beta chain) described here comes from a study of blood T cell repertoires in COVID-19. This clone appeared a single time. All recovered Cohort 3 donors got two negative PCRs, got clearance, or saw symptom resolution. V shed 4 bases and J 0 bases; nucleotides not matched to a gene: 6. This CDR3 has 16 amino acids. Looked up from germline, CDR1 is SNHLY and CDR2 is FYNNEI. The repertoire was sequenced with immunoSEQ multiplex PCR; TCRdb's copy has only in-frame clones and lacks some. This table has about 330,000 clones, 92% appearing once. The rearrangement uses TRBV2 and TRBJ1-2, with TRBD1 matching over 9 bases. The specimen was PBMCs or T cells enriched from blood (not recorded which). The receptor was derived from a woman in her 30s who had recovered from COVID-19. CDR3 DNA sequence: TGTGCCAGCAGTGGGGACAGGGACCATTCTAACTATGGCTACACCTTC. As protein: CASSGDRDHSNYGYTF. Looking up the rest from reference TRBV2 and TRBJ1-2 gives the full variable domain: EPEVTQTPSHQVTQMGQEVILRCVPISNHLYFYWYRQILGQKVEFLVSFYNNEISEKSEIFDDQFSVERPDGSNFTLKIRSTKLEDSAMYFCASSGDRDHSNYGYTFGSGTRLTVV.